This T cell receptor beta chain was identified in a study of Tregs in tolerant kidney transplant recipients. Findings and limits, study-wide: This study did not directly address biological reproducibility. Tregs expanded with activated donor B cells seemed most donor-specific.

This clone was found once. Antigen: not known. The CDR3 extends over 13 amino acids. Trimming took 2 bases from V and 2 from J, leaving 3 bases between them. Germline V gene sequence: CDR1 MNHEY, CDR2 SVGAGI. CD4+CD25+CD127- Tregs, CD4+CD25- non-Tregs, CD4 and CD8 cells were sorted. Generated by immunoSEQ multiplex PCR, the TCRdb table keeps only in-frame clones and is missing some. The table shows roughly 45,000 clones, with roughly nine tenths occurring only once. Source material: Tregs from blood. The TCR originated in a human donor in good health. The gene calls are TRBV6-5 and TRBJ2-2, with D unresolved. The CDR3 DNA sequence: TGTGCCAGCAGTTACATCAACACCGGGGAGCTGTTTTTT. Residues: CASSYINTGELFF.